This T cell receptor beta chain was captured by sequencing in a study of shared clonotypes between healthy human individuals. General study findings and limits: Non-shared clonotypes had lower generation probabilities than those shared by all four donors. Exclusively blood specimens were collected; tissue repertoires likely differ.

In regard to this clone: Its specificity is unknown.

Profiled with immunoSEQ multiplex PCR; TCRdb holds only in-frame clones, not every one. The sample records over a million clones, 95% to 99% being singletons. V was shortened by 1 base and J by 1 base, with 5 bases between the two germline ends. In germline, CDR1 is SEHNR, CDR2 FQNEAQ (reference sequence). The CDR3 is made up of 13 amino acids. The chain carries TRBV7-9 and TRBJ2-7; D is unclear. The sample taken for sequencing was naive CD4+ T cells sorted from blood. Subset noted: CD45RA+ positively selected. This sequence was found in a man aged 25 to 40 in good health. The DNA of the CDR3 is TGTGCCAGCAGCTTAGGGAGATCCTACGAGCAGTACTTC. Protein: CASSLGRSYEQYF. Combining the CDR3 with reference TRBV7-9 and TRBJ2-7 gives the whole variable domain DTGVSQNPRHKITKRGQNVTFRCDPISEHNRLYWYRQTLGQGPEFLTYFQNEAQLEKSRLLSDRFSAERPKGSFSTLEIQRTEQGDSAMYLCASSLGRSYEQYFGPGTRLTVT.